Presented here are 28 T cell receptor beta chains from one specimen sequenced in a study of T cells in Graves' hyperthyroidism and ophthalmopathy (dated by TCRdb to the late 2010s). The method behind the library was multiplex PCR. Instrument used: Illumina HiSeq 2000. The TCR beta CDR3 regions were amplified from the RNA transcripts. The TCR CDR3 was subjected to a first round of RT-PCR using the HTBI primer set and the Qiagen OneStep RT-PCR kit. TCRdb applied fastp at Q25 and MiXCR to the public reads, then kept only in-frame beta chains. All rows with the same CDR3 protein become a single entry with the most common DNA and genes. The sample has some 300,000 distinct CDR3 sequences on record, about 19% of them singletons. Clones ranked in the top ten supply about 40% of the sample. Material for sequencing was blood. Every receptor here comes from a man between 45 and 60 years old with Graves' ophthalmopathy.

The rearrangement joins TRBV18 to TRBJ2-1, with 14 bases identical to TRBD2. Germline values: CDR1 KGHSH, CDR2 LQKENI. This CDR3 spans 15 amino acids. V shed 3 bases and J 7 bases; nucleotides not matched to a gene: 2. CDR3 in amino acids: CASSPGTSGSNEQFF. As DNA, the CDR3 is TGTGCCAGCTCACCGGGGACTAGCGGGAGTAATGAGCAGTTCTTC.

This clonotype was seen only a few times. V is TRBV7-9 and J is TRBJ2-1; TRBD2 might be the D (5 bases). Germline loops: CDR1 SEHNR, CDR2 FQNEAQ (reference sequence). The CDR3 consists of 14 residues. The V gene lost 5 bases and the J gene lost 4 bases, with 12 bases spanning the gap. CDR3 nucleotide sequence: TGTGCCAGCAGCCCTAGAAGACTATACAATGAGCAGTTCTTC. Its protein is CASSPRRLYNEQFF.

This chain joins TRBV10-1 and TRBJ2-7; D assignment may be TRBD1 or TRBD2 (5 bases each). Germline CDR1 is WNHNN and CDR2 is SYGVQD (reference sequence). Trimming shortened V by 6 bases and J by 0 bases, and 15 bases separated the two germline ends. The CDR3 runs 15 residues. CDR3 bases: TGCGCCAGCAGCGCCCCCGGGACCAGCTCCTACGAGCAGTACTTC. The encoded protein is CASSAPGTSSYEQYF.

This clonotype has at least ten counts. Relative to the germline gene, one junction end is altered; a read error may explain this. The V gene is TRBV2, the J gene TRBJ2-1; unclear D gene. Germline V gene lookup returns CDR1 SNHLY and CDR2 FYNNEI. CDR3 length: 14 amino acids. The DNA of the CDR3 is TGTGCCAGCACTGAAGGTCGGGCCTACAATGAGCAGTTCTTC. It codes for CASTEGRAYNEQFF.

The chain is built from TRBV20-1 and TRBJ1-2, with 9 bases aligning to TRBD1. CDR3 size: 17 residues. V was pared by 1 base and J by 6 bases, with 15 bases of the junction left unmatched. The V gene's germline CDR1 is DFQATT and CDR2 SNEGSKA (reference sequence). CDR3 coding DNA: TGCAGTGCTAGAGGATCCCGGGACAGGGTAGTTGACGATGGCTACACCTTC. As protein: CSARGSRDRVVDDGYTF.

This clonotype is deemed medium-sized. The genes are TRBV11-2 and TRBJ2-7; 9 nucleotides align to TRBD2. The CDR3 contains 13 residues. Germline V gives CDR1 SGHAT, CDR2 FQNNGV. Trimming removed 5 bases from V and 4 bases from J; junction bases left unmatched: 3. In DNA form, the CDR3 reads TGTGCCAGCAGCCCTACTAGCGGGTACGAGCAGTACTTC. Amino acid sequence: CASSPTSGYEQYF.

The sample holds many counts of this clonotype. The chain joins TRBV20-1 to TRBJ2-5; D is perhaps TRBD2 (5 bases). Germline CDR1 DFQATT, CDR2 SNEGSKA (reference sequence). CDR3 size: 12 residues. The V end was cut by 6 bases, the J end by 3 bases, with 11 bases between. The CDR3 region has the DNA TGCAGTGCAAGCGGCTTGGAAGAGACCCAGTACTTC. It yields the protein CSASGLEETQYF.

This clonotype was counted at least ten times. The CDR3 region has the DNA TGTGCCAGCAGTGCTCGGACTAGCGGGGGAGACTACGAGCAGTACTTC. Amino acid sequence: CASSARTSGGDYEQYF. V and J are TRBV6-1 and TRBJ2-7, with 13 bases aligning to TRBD2. The CDR3 consists of 16 residues. With V trimmed by 4 bases and J by 3 bases, 6 bases remained unmatched. Germline values: CDR1 MNHNS, CDR2 SASEGT.

The V and J genes are TRBV27 and TRBJ2-7, with a possible D match to TRBD2 (6 bases). CDR3 length: 12 amino acids. Germline V gives CDR1 MNHEY, CDR2 SMNVEV (reference sequence). The V end was cut by 10 bases, the J end by 2 bases, with 12 bases between. This CDR3 reads CATTTRPYEQYF. As DNA, the CDR3 is TGTGCCACTACGACTAGACCCTACGAGCAGTACTTC.

The V call is TRBV10-3, the J call TRBJ2-2; D is ambiguous. The ends were cut back, 2 bases at V and 8 bases at J, with 9 bases in the middle. CDR1 is ENHRY, CDR2 SYGVKD, per germline. The CDR3 is made up of 13 amino acids. CDR3 residues: CAISEVAMGELFF. The CDR3 DNA is TGTGCCATCAGTGAGGTAGCCATGGGGGAGCTGTTTTTT.

In this sample, this clonotype turned up a few times. The chain recombines TRBV29-1 with TRBJ2-2; no reliable D call. The V gene lost 7 bases and the J gene lost 0 bases, with 15 bases spanning the gap. The CDR3 sequence is 15 residues long. Germline assignment: CDR1 SQVTM and CDR2 ANQGSEA. In DNA, the CDR3 is TGCAGCGGCTCGACGGCCAGCGCGAACACCGGGGAGCTGTTTTTT. As protein: CSGSTASANTGELFF.

In its sample, this clonotype was seen many times. This sequence joins TRBV5-6 and TRBJ2-2; D unclear. Germline V CDR1 and CDR2: SGHDT, YYEEEE. V was clipped by 4 bases and J by 6 bases, with 7 bases between them. The CDR3 sequence is 12 residues long. The CDR3 region is CASSPTAGELFF. In nucleotides, the CDR3 is TGTGCCAGCAGCCCGACTGCCGGGGAGCTGTTTTTT.

This clonotype was seen ten or more times. The V and J genes are TRBV7-9 and TRBJ2-5, with D uncertain. The germline gives CDR1 SEHNR, CDR2 FQNEAQ (reference sequence). This CDR3 comprises 12 residues. Trimming took 5 bases from V and 7 from J, leaving 11 bases between them. CDR3 sequence reads: CASSRREATQYF. The DNA of the CDR3 is TGTGCCAGCAGCCGACGCGAGGCGACCCAGTACTTC.

The sample holds many counts of this clonotype. This chain joins TRBV30 and TRBJ1-1, with unresolved D. CDR1 is GTSNPN and CDR2 is SVGIG in the germline V gene (reference sequence). Trimming shortened V by 6 bases and J by 0 bases, and 11 bases separated the two germline ends. This CDR3 contains 13 residues. The CDR3 sequence: CACRKLVNTEAFF. CDR3 bases: TGTGCCTGTCGAAAGCTAGTGAACACTGAAGCTTTCTTT.

The table lists this clonotype with many counts. V and J are TRBV2 and TRBJ1-4; TRBD1 matches at 9 bases. Germline V lookup: CDR1 SNHLY, CDR2 FYNNEI. V lost 11 bases, J lost 7 bases, and 11 bases stayed unmatched. The length of the CDR3 is 14 residues. Here the CDR3 reads CASAGGTGTEKLFF. The CDR3 DNA sequence: TGTGCCTCAGCCGGGGGGACAGGGACTGAAAAACTGTTTTTT.

This sequence joins TRBV6-1 and TRBJ1-5, with a weak D call TRBD1 (6 bases). V lost 6 bases, J lost 3 bases, and 15 bases lay in between. The CDR3 extends over 15 amino acids. The V gene's germline CDR1 is MNHNS and CDR2 SASEGT. The CDR3: CASSRTAQFNQPQHF. CDR3 nucleotides: TGTGCCAGCAGCCGGACAGCCCAATTCAATCAGCCCCAGCATTTT.

This clonotype came up many times. The chain links TRBV28 to TRBJ1-5, with D unresolved. The germline V and J ends were trimmed by 6 bases and 6 bases, with 12 bases remaining between them. CDR3 size: 13 residues. Germline CDR1 reads MDHEN; CDR2 reads SYDVKM. The CDR3, as DNA: TGTGCCAGCAGGGGAGCCTCGGGTCAGCCCCAGCATTTT. Residues: CASRGASGQPQHF. The full variable domain, rest sourced from reference TRBV28 and TRBJ1-5, is DVKVTQSSRYLVKRTGEKVFLECVQDMDHENMFWYRQDPGLGLRLIYFSYDVKMKEKGDIPEGYSVSREKKERFSLILESASTNQTSMYLCASRGASGQPQHFGDGTRLSIL.

This clonotype showed up just a few times. The chain combines TRBV5-4 with TRBJ2-1, with 8 bases matching TRBD2. With V trimmed by 5 bases and J by 5 bases, 9 bases remained unmatched. CDR3 length: 15 amino acids. Per the germline V gene, CDR1 is SGHNT and CDR2 is YYREEE (reference sequence). The DNA for the CDR3 is TGTGCCAGCAGGGACGAGCGGGAGACCCACAATGAGCAGTTCTTC. It yields the protein CASRDERETHNEQFF.

V is TRBV10-2 and J is TRBJ1-3; possibly TRBD1 for D (5 bases). V gave up 7 bases and J gave up 3 bases, with 10 bases separating them. The CDR3 consists of 13 residues. Germline CDR1 is WSHSY and CDR2 is SAAADI. CDR3 in amino acids: CASTGGSGNTIYF. As DNA, the CDR3 is TGCGCCAGCACTGGGGGAAGTGGAAACACCATATATTTT.

In its sample, this clonotype was seen many times. This chain links TRBV10-3 with TRBJ1-5; D is unresolved. Trimming removed 7 bases at V and 1 base at J, with 8 bases between. The CDR3 is made up of 13 amino acids. Germline values: CDR1 ENHRY, CDR2 SYGVKD. CDR3 DNA sequence: TGTGCCATCACGAGTTCCAGCAATCAGCCCCAGCATTTT. Its protein is CAITSSSNQPQHF.

The rearrangement links TRBV9 to TRBJ2-7, with D possibly being TRBD1 or TRBD2 (5 bases each). The germline CDR1 and CDR2 sequences are SGDLS and YYNGEE. Trimming pared 4 bases from V and 4 bases from J, leaving 15 bases between. The CDR3 is 14 residues long. The CDR3 is CASSLRGDRYEQYF. CDR3 sequence (DNA): TGTGCCAGCAGCCTGAGGGGCGATCGGTACGAGCAGTACTTC.

This clonotype turned up a few times. The chain links TRBV27 to TRBJ2-1, with D possibly TRBD2 on 6 matching bases. This CDR3 has 16 residues. Germline V gives CDR1 MNHEY, CDR2 SMNVEV (reference sequence). Trimming removed 3 bases from V and 2 bases from J, with 14 bases in between. The DNA for the CDR3 is TGTGCCAGCAGTTTTTTTAGCGGACTTACCTACAATGAGCAGTTCTTC. Encoded protein: CASSFFSGLTYNEQFF.

This chain connects TRBV6-2 or TRBV6-3 to TRBJ2-1, with 13 bases identical to TRBD2. J lost 10 bases, V lost 1 base, and 13 bases had no gene match. There are 18 residues in the CDR3. Germline V gives CDR1 MNHEY, CDR2 SVGEGT. DNA of the CDR3: TGTGCCAGCAGTTACTTTTCCGGGACTAGCGGGATGGGCGAGGAGCAGTTCTTC. Its translation is CASSYFSGTSGMGEEQFF.

This clonotype has only a few counts. CDR3 sequence (DNA): TGTGCCAGTAGGGGACAGCTAAACACTGAAGCTTTCTTT. Translating gives CASRGQLNTEAFF. The V call is TRBV19, the J call TRBJ1-1, with 7 nucleotides matching TRBD1. The length of the CDR3 is 13 residues. V shed 6 bases and J 2 bases; nucleotides not matched to a gene: 3. Looked up from germline, CDR1 is LNHDA and CDR2 is SQIVND (reference sequence). Combining the CDR3 with reference TRBV19 and TRBJ1-1 gives the whole variable domain DGGITQSPKYLFRKEGQNVTLSCEQNLNHDAMYWYRQDPGQGLRLIYYSQIVNDFQKGDIAEGYSVSREKKESFPLTVTSAQKNPTAFYLCASRGQLNTEAFFGQGTRLTVV.

This clonotype has ten or more counts. The chain has TRBV28 and TRBJ1-2; 9 bases fit TRBD1. Germline CDR1 reads MDHEN; CDR2 reads SYDVKM. J lost 8 bases, V lost 3 bases, and 7 bases had no gene match. CDR3 length equals 14 residues. Written as DNA, the CDR3 is TGTGCCAGCAGTTTTACAGGGGGCGCGAGCGGCTACACCTTC. Translated: CASSFTGGASGYTF.

Note on this clonotype: Relative to the germline gene, one junction end is altered; a read error may explain this. The gene calls are TRBV6-1 and TRBJ2-5, with D perhaps given as TRBD1 or TRBD2 (6 bases each). Germline V gene sequence: CDR1 MNHNS, CDR2 SASEGT. The CDR3 contains 15 residues. CDR3 residues: CASSEAASSVGGSHF. For the CDR3, the DNA is TGTGCCAGCAGTGAAGCGGCTTCTTCAGTGGGGGGCTCCCACTTC.

The rearrangement uses TRBV11-2 and TRBJ2-7; TRBD2 matches at 10 bases. Per the germline V gene, CDR1 is SGHAT and CDR2 is FQNNGV. J gave up 3 bases and V 7 bases, and 18 bases lay outside the gene matches. This CDR3 comprises 18 residues. Here the CDR3 reads CASTTSVQREGPDYEQYF. The CDR3 nucleotides read TGTGCCAGCACCACATCCGTCCAGCGGGAGGGCCCCGACTACGAGCAGTACTTC. Full variable domain (remainder filled in from reference TRBV11-2 and TRBJ2-7): EAGVAQSPRYKIIEKRQSVAFWCNPISGHATLYWYQQILGQGPKLLIQFQNNGVVDDSQLPKDRFSAERLKGVDSTLKIQPAKLEDSAVYLCASTTSVQREGPDYEQYFGPGTRLTVT.

This clonotype was counted between two and nine times. Mismatch with germline at one junction end may stem from a read error. The rearrangement uses TRBV7-7 and TRBJ1-5, with 12 bases matching TRBD1. There are 21 residues in the CDR3. Germline CDR1 reads SSHAT; CDR2 reads FNYEAQ (reference sequence). Written as DNA, the CDR3 is TGTGCTAGCAGCTTACTGGGACAGGGGGCTAACTCCCGGTATAGCAATCAGCCCCAGCATTTT. Translated, it gives CASSLLGQGANSRYSNQPQHF. The full variable domain, with the rest looked up from reference TRBV7-7 and TRBJ1-5, is GAGVSQSPRYKVTKRGQDVTLRCDPISSHATLYWYQQALGQGPEFLTYFNYEAQPDKSGLPSDRFSAERPEGSISTLTIQRTEQRDSAMYRCASSLLGQGANSRYSNQPQHFGDGTRLSIL.